This TCR beta chain is from a study of PD-L1 blockade in urothelial cancer. The overall study: About 85% of the roughly 30 patients comprised males who had bladder-origin urothelial cancer. When blood samples were assessed, the median T cell count was about 140,000.

The time point is: peripheral blood 6 weeks after treatment start. Each patient presented with locally advanced or metastatic urothelial carcinoma. Libraries were prepared by immunoSEQ multiplex PCR; TCRdb keeps only in-frame clonotypes and omits some of them. Of more than 95,000 clones detected, approximately 90% appear once; the ten largest clones hold under 2%. The germline gives CDR1 MNHEY, CDR2 SMNVEV (reference sequence). This CDR3 comprises 14 residues. Trimming took 5 bases from V and 0 from J, leaving 10 bases between them. The receptor comes from a man in his sixties with urothelial cancer. This specimen was PBMCs, taken around atezolizumab (anti-PD-L1) treatment. This chain joins TRBV27 and TRBJ1-1; the D gene is possibly TRBD1 (5 bases). DNA of the CDR3: TGTGCCAGCAGTCCGGCGGGACTGAACACTGAAGCTTTCTTT. Translating it yields CASSPAGLNTEAFF.